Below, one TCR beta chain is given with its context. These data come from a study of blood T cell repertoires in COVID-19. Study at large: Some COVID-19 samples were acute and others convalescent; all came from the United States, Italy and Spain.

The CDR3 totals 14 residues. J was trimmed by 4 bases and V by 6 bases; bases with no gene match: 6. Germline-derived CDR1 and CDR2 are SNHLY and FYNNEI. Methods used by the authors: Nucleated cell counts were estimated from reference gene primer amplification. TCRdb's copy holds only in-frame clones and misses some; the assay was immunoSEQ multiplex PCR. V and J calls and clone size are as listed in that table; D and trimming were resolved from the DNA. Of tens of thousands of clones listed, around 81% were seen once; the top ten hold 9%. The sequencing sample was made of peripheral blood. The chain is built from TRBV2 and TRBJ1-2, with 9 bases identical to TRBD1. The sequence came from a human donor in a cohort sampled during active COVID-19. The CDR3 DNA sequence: TGTGCCAGCAGGGGGACAGGGCGGGGCTATGGCTACACCTTC. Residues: CASRGTGRGYGYTF.